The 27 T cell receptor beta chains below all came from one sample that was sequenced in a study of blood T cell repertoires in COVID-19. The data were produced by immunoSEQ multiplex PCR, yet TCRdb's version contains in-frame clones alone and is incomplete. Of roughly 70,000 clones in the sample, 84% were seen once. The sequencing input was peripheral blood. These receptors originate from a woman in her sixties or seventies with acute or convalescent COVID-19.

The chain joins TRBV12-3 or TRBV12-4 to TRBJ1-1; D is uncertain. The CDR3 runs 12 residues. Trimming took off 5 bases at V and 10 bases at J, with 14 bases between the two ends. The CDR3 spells CASSHREGGAFF. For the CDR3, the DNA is TGTGCCAGCAGTCACCGGGAAGGAGGAGCTTTCTTT.

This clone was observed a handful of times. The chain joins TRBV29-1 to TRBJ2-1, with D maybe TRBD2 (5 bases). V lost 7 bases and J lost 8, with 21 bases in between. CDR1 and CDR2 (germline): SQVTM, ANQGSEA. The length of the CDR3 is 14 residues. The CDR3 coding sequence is TGCAGCGCCCGCCGCCAGAGCGGTTTAGATGAGCAGTTCTTC. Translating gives CSARRQSGLDEQFF.

CDR3 amino acids: CASSDRGRFSSGNTIYF. CDR3 DNA: TGTGCCAGCAGTGACAGGGGTAGATTTTCCTCTGGAAACACCATATATTTT. The chain is built from TRBV6-1 and TRBJ1-3; maybe TRBD1 (6 bases). V was trimmed by 3 bases and J by 0 bases, leaving 15 bases between them. Germline V lookup: CDR1 MNHNS, CDR2 SASEGT. The CDR3 is 17 residues long.

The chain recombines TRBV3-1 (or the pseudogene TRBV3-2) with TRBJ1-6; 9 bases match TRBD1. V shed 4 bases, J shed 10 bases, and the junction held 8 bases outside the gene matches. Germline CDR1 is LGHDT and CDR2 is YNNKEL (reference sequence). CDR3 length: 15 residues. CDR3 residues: CASSRKGQGTSPLHF. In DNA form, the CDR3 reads TGTGCCAGCAGCCGGAAAGGACAGGGGACCTCACCCCTCCACTTT.

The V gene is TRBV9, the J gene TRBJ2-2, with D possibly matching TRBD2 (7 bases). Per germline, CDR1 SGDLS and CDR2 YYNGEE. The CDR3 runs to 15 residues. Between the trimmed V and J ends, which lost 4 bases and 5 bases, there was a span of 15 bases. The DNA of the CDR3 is TGTGCCAGCAGCCCTGGGGGGGCACGGACCGGGGAGCTGTTTTTT. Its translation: CASSPGGARTGELFF. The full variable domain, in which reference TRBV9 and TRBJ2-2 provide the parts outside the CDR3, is DSGVTQTPKHLITATGQRVTLRCSPRSGDLSVYWYQQSLDQGLQFLIQYYNGEERAKGNILERFSAQQFPDLHSELNLSSLELGDSALYFCASSPGGARTGELFFGEGSRLTVL.

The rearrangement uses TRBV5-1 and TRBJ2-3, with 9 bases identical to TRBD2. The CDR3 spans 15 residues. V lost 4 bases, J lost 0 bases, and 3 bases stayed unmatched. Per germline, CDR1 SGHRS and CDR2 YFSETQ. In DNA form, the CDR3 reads TGCGCCAGCAGCATAGCGGGGGAGAGCACAGATACGCAGTATTTT. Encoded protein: CASSIAGESTDTQYF. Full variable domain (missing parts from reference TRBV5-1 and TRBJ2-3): KAGVTQTPRYLIKTRGQQVTLSCSPISGHRSVSWYQQTPGQGLQFLFEYFSETQRNKGNFPGRFSGRQFSNSRSEMNVSTLELGDSALYLCASSIAGESTDTQYFGPGTRLTVL.

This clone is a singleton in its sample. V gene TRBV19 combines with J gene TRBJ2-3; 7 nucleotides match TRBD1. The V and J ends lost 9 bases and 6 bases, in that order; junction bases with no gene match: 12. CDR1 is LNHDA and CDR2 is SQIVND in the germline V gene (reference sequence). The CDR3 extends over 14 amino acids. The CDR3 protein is CASNKEGAWDTQYF. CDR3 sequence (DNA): TGTGCCAGCAACAAAGAGGGGGCTTGGGATACGCAGTATTTT. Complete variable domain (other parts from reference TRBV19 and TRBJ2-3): DGGITQSPKYLFRKEGQNVTLSCEQNLNHDAMYWYRQDPGQGLRLIYYSQIVNDFQKGDIAEGYSVSREKKESFPLTVTSAQKNPTAFYLCASNKEGAWDTQYFGPGTRLTVL.

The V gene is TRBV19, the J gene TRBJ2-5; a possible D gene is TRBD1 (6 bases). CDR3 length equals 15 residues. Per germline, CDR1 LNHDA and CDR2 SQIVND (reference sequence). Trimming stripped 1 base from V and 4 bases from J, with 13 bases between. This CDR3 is CASSIVAVGAETQYF. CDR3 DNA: TGTGCCAGTAGTATAGTTGCCGTGGGGGCAGAGACCCAGTACTTC.

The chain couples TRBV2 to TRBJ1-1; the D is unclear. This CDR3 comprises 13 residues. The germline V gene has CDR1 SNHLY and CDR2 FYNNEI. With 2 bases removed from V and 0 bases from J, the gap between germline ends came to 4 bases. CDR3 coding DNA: TGTGCCAGCAGTGAAAGCCTGAACACTGAAGCTTTCTTT. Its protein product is CASSESLNTEAFF.

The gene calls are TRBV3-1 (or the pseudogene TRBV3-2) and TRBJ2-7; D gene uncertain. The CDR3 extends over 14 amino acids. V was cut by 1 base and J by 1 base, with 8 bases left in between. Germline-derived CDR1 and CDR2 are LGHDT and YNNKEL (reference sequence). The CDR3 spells CASSQVPSSYEQYF. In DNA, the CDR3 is TGTGCCAGCAGCCAAGTGCCCAGTTCCTACGAGCAGTACTTC.

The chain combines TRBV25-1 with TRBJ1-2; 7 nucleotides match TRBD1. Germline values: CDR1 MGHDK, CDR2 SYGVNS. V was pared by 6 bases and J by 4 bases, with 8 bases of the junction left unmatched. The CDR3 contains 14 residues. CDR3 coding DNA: TGTGCCAGCAGGGACTCCGGGACAGCCTATGGCTACACCTTC. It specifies CASRDSGTAYGYTF.

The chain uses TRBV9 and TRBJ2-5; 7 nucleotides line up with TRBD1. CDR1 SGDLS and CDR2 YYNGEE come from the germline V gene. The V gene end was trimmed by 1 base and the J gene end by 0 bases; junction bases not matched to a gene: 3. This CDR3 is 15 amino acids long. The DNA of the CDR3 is TGTGCCAGCAGCGTACAGACAGGGTACCAAGAGACCCAGTACTTC. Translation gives CASSVQTGYQETQYF.

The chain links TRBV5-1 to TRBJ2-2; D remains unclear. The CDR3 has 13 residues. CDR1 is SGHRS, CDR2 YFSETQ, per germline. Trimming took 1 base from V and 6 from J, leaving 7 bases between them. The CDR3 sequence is CASSLNPAGELFF. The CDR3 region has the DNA TGCGCCAGCAGCTTGAATCCCGCCGGGGAGCTGTTTTTT.

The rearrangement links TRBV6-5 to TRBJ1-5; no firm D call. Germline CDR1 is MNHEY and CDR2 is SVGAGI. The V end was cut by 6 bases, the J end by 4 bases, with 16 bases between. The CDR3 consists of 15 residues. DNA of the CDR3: TGTGCCAGCAGGCCACTACACCTAGAGAATCAGCCCCAGCATTTT. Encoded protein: CASRPLHLENQPQHF.

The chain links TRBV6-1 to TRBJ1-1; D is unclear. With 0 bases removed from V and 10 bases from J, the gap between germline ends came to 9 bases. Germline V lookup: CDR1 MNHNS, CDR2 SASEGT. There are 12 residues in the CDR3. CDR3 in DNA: TGTGCCAGCAGTGAAGCCGGACTCGGAGCTTTCTTT. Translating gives CASSEAGLGAFF.

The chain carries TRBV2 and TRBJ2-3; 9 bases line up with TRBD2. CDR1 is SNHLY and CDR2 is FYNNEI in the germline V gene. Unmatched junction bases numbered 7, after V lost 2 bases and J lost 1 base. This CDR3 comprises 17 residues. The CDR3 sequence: CASSEFVVAGGTDTQYF. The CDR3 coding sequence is TGTGCCAGCAGTGAATTTGTGGTAGCGGGGGGCACAGATACGCAGTATTTT. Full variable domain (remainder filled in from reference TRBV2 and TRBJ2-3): EPEVTQTPSHQVTQMGQEVILRCVPISNHLYFYWYRQILGQKVEFLVSFYNNEISEKSEIFDDQFSVERPDGSNFTLKIRSTKLEDSAMYFCASSEFVVAGGTDTQYFGPGTRLTVL.

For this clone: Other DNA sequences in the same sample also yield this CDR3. The CDR3 coding sequence is TGCGCCAGCAGCCCCGGTGGGACAGGGACCTACGAGCAGTACTTC. Its translation is CASSPGGTGTYEQYF. This chain uses TRBV5-1 with TRBJ2-7; 9 bases fit TRBD1. The CDR3 loop spans 15 amino acids. Trimming took 4 bases from V and 2 from J; bases not matched to a gene: 7. CDR1 is SGHRS, CDR2 YFSETQ, per germline. The entire variable domain, with the rest obtained from reference TRBV5-1 and TRBJ2-7, is as follows: KAGVTQTPRYLIKTRGQQVTLSCSPISGHRSVSWYQQTPGQGLQFLFEYFSETQRNKGNFPGRFSGRQFSNSRSEMNVSTLELGDSALYLCASSPGGTGTYEQYFGPGTRLTVT.

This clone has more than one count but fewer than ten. Here the CDR3 reads CASSYTFLSYEQYF. The CDR3 DNA is TGTGCCAGCAGTTATACATTCCTCTCCTACGAGCAGTACTTC. The gene calls are TRBV27 and TRBJ2-7; D uncertain. V was shortened by 4 bases and J by 0 bases, with 10 bases between the two germline ends. From germline, CDR1 is MNHEY and CDR2 SMNVEV (reference sequence). The CDR3 is made up of 14 amino acids.

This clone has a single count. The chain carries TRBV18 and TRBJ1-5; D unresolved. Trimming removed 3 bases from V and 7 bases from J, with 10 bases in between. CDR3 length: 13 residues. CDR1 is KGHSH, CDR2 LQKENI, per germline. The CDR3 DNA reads TGTGCCAGCTCACCCGACCACAGACAGCCCCAGCATTTT. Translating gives CASSPDHRQPQHF.

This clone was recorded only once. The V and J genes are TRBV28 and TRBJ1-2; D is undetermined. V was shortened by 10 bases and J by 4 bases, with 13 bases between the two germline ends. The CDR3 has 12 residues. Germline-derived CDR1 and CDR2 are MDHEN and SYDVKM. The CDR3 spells CATSWATYGYTF. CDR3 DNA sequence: TGTGCCACGTCCTGGGCCACCTATGGCTACACCTTC.

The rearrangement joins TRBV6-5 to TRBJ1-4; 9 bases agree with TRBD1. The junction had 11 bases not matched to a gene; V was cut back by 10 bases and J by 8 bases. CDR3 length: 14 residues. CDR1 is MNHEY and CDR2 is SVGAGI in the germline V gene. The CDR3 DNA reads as TGTGCCACCCGTCAACCGGGACAGGGAGAAAAACTGTTTTTT. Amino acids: CATRQPGQGEKLFF.

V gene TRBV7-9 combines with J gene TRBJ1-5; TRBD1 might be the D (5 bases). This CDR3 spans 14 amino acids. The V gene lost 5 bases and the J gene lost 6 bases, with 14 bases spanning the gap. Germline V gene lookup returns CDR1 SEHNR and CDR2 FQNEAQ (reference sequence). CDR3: CASSGIRDPQPQHF. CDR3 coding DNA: TGTGCCAGCAGCGGGATCAGGGATCCTCAGCCCCAGCATTTT. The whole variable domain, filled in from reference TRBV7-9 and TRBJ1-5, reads DTGVSQNPRHKITKRGQNVTFRCDPISEHNRLYWYRQTLGQGPEFLTYFQNEAQLEKSRLLSDRFSAERPKGSFSTLEIQRTEQGDSAMYLCASSGIRDPQPQHFGDGTRLSIL.

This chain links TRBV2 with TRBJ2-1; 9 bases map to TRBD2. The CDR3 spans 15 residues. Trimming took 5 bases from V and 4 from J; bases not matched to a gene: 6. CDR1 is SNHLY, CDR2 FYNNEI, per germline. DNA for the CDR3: TGTGCCAGCAGTCCAGCGGGGGGTCCTTACAATGAGCAGTTCTTC. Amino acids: CASSPAGGPYNEQFF.

The DNA for the CDR3 is TGTGCCAGCAGTCAGGGGATTAGCACTGAAGCTTTCTTT. This gives the protein CASSQGISTEAFF. The V call is TRBV7-3, the J call TRBJ1-1; D perhaps matches TRBD1 (6 bases). V shed 6 bases and J shed 4 bases, with 12 bases lying between them. Germline-derived CDR1 and CDR2 are SGHTA and FQGTGA. The CDR3 covers 13 residues.

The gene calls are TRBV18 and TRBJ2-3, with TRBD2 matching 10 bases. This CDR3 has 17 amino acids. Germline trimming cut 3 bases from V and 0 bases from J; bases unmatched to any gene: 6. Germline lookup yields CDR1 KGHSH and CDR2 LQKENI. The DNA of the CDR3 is TGTGCCAGCTCACCTCCGGGACTAGCGCCTAGCACAGATACGCAGTATTTT. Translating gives CASSPPGLAPSTDTQYF.

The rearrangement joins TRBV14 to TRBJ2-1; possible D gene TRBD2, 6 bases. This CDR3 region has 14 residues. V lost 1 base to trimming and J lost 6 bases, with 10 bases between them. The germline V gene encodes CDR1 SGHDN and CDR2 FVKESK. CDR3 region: CASSQAWRGNEQFF. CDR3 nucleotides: TGTGCCAGCAGCCAAGCTTGGCGGGGCAATGAGCAGTTCTTC.

CDR3 nucleotides: TGTGCCAGCAGCCTTTGGTTAGGGACAGAAGATTCACCCCTCCACTTT. Translated, it gives CASSLWLGTEDSPLHF. The gene calls are TRBV4-2 and TRBJ1-6; 7 nucleotides agree with TRBD1. CDR1 LGHNA and CDR2 YNFKEQ come from the germline V gene. The CDR3 consists of 16 residues. Trimming removed 4 bases from V and 8 bases from J; junction bases left unmatched: 11.